This T cell receptor (beta chain) was retrieved from a study of beta chain features in type 1 diabetes. General study points: For Type 1 diabetes patients, all four CD4+ subsets carried TCRB CDR3s that were moderately but significantly shorter.

Every bit of the isolated RNA underwent reverse transcription, so sequencing read expressed TCRB transcripts. Here immunoSEQ multiplex PCR was the method, and the copy in TCRdb shows in-frame clones only, minus some. The sample shows 310,000 or so clones, around 16% of them seen only once. Concerning this clone itself: The antigen is not known.

V lost 9 bases and J lost 2, with 16 bases in between. Germline V gene data show CDR1 as MDHEN and CDR2 as SYDVKM. There are 14 residues in the CDR3. The sequence came from a man in his late teens or twenties with type 1 diabetes. This chain connects TRBV28 to TRBJ2-5; D is perhaps TRBD2 (7 bases). Sequencing was performed on naive CD4+ T cells from blood. The CDR3 here is CASSLGGAQETQYF. In nucleotides, the CDR3 is TGTGCCAGTTCCCTAGGGGGGGCTCAAGAGACCCAGTACTTC.